The source of this T cell receptor (beta chain) is a study of shared clonotypes between healthy human individuals. Whole-study results and caveats: How much donors shared clonotypes was expected to be affected by sequencing depth. Enrolling few donors narrowed the genetic and exposure-history diversity that was represented. The naive CD4 repertoires of a handful of donors were compared, and roughly 5% of clonotypes were shared.

Investigators spread the genomic DNA of each subset evenly over several immunoSEQ plates. The table came from immunoSEQ multiplex PCR; TCRdb's copy has only in-frame clones and leaves some out. The sample records under 600,000 clones, about 96% being singletons. J gave up 8 bases and V 4 bases, and 9 bases lay outside the gene matches. This CDR3 spans 14 amino acids. A word on this clone: The antigen is unknown.

The specimen was naive CD4+ T cells sorted from blood. Subset here: CD45RA+ positively selected. The receptor was isolated from a woman aged 25 to 39 in good health. V usage is TRBV5-7 and J usage is TRBJ1-3; 7 bases are a match to TRBD1. Being an ORF, TRBV5-7 has a function that is uncertain. This CDR3 reads CASSADRVVHTIYF. DNA of the CDR3: TGTGCCAGCAGCGCTGACAGGGTAGTACACACCATATATTTT.